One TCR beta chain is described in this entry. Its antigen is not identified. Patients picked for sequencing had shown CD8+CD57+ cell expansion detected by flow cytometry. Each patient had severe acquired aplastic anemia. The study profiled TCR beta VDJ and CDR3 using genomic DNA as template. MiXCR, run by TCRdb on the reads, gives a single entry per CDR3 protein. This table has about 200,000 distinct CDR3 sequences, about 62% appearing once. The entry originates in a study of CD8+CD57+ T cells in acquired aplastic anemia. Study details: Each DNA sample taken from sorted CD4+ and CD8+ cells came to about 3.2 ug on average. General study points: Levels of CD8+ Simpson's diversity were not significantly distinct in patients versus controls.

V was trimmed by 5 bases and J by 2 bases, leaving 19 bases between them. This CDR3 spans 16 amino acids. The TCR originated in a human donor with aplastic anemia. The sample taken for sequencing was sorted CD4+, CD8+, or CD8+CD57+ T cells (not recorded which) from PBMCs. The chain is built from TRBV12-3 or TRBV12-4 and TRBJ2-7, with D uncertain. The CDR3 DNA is TGTGCCAGCAGTGAATTTGACAATCTGCGTACCTACGAGCAGTACTTC. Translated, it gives CASSEFDNLRTYEQYF.